This T cell receptor beta chain was identified during a study of siplizumab effects on memory and regulatory T cells. Clones were read by immunoSEQ multiplex PCR, and TCRdb kept only the in-frame ones, dropping some. In the table there are more than 90,000 clones, roughly 94% of which are singletons. CDR3 size: 15 residues. The germline V gene has CDR1 SQVTM and CDR2 ANQGSEA. The V gene end was trimmed by 6 bases and the J gene end by 3 bases; junction bases not matched to a gene: 12. The TCR sequence derives from a human donor in good health. This rearrangement joins TRBV29-1 to TRBJ1-1, with 8 bases aligning to TRBD1. Material: non-Treg CD4+ T cells sorted from blood. CDR3 DNA: TGCAGCGTCCGAGCCCTGACAGGGGCAGACACTGAAGCTTTCTTT. This translates into CSVRALTGADTEAFF.